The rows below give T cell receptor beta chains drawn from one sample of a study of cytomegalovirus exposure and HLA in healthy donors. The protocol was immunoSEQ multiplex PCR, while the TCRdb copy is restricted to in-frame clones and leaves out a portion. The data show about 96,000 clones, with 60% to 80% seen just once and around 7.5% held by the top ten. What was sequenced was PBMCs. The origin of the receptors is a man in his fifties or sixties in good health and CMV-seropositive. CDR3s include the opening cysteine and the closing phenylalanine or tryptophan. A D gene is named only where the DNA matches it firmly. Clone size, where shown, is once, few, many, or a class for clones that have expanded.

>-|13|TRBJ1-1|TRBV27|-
CASSFWGQTEAFF
TGTGCCAGCAGTTTCTGGGGGCAGACTGAAGCTTTCTTT
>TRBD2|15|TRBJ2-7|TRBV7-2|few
CASSLGLARVYEQYF
TGTGCCAGCAGCTTAGGACTAGCCAGAGTCTACGAGCAGTACTTC
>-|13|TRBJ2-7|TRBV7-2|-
CASSLGLLGGQYF
TGTGCCAGCAGCTTGGGCCTCCTAGGGGGGCAGTACTTC
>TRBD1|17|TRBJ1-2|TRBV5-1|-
CASRSDRGDSGNYGYTF
TGCGCCAGCAGGTCCGACAGGGGGGACTCGGGTAACTATGGCTACACCTTC
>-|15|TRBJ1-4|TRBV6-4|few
CASSKTGGENEKLFF
TGTGCCAGCAGTAAAACCGGGGGGGAAAATGAAAAACTGTTTTTT
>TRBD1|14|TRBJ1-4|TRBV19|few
CASSNRGTNEKLFF
TGTGCCAGTAGCAACAGGGGGACTAATGAAAAACTGTTTTTT
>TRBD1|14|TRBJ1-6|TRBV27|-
CASSLQGFNSPLHF
TGTGCCAGCTCTCTACAGGGGTTTAATTCACCCCTCCACTTT
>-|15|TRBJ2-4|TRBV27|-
CASSLTGKAKNIQYF
TGTGCCAGCAGTTTAACCGGGAAGGCCAAAAACATTCAGTACTTC
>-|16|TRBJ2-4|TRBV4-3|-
CASSPEGGDPQNIQYF
TGCGCCAGCAGCCCTGAAGGGGGGGATCCTCAAAACATTCAGTACTTC
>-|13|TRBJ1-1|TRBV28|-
CASSSKRTDEAFF
TGTGCCAGCAGCAGTAAGCGGACAGACGAAGCTTTCTTT
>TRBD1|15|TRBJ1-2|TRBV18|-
CASSLTDDRGYGYTF
TGTGCCAGCTCATTAACCGACGACAGGGGCTATGGCTACACCTTC
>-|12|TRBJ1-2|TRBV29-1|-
CSALPQGHGYSF
TGCAGCGCCTTACCCCAGGGCCATGGCTACTCCTTC
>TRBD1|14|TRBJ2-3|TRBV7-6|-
CASSATGGPDTQYF
TGTGCCAGCAGCGCAACAGGGGGCCCAGATACGCAGTATTTT
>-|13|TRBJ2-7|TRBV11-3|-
CASSLGVNGEQYF
TGTGCCAGCAGCCTCGGGGTTAATGGCGAGCAGTACTTC
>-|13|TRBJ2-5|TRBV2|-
CAIGERVPETQYF
TGTGCCATCGGTGAGAGGGTCCCAGAGACCCAGTACTTC
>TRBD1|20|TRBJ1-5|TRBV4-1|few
CASSQKSSGTGGEGNQPQHF
TGCGCCAGCAGCCAGAAGTCCTCCGGGACAGGGGGCGAGGGCAATCAGCCCCAGCATTTT
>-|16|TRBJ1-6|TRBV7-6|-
CASSSGGGPYNSPLHF
TGTGCCAGCAGCTCTGGGGGGGGACCCTATAATTCACCCCTCCACTTT
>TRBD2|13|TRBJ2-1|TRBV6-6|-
CATVAGAYNEQFF
TGTGCCACCGTAGCGGGGGCTTACAATGAGCAGTTCTTC
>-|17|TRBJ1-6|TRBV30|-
CAWSVVEIAKGNSPLHF
TGTGCCTGGAGTGTTGTTGAGATTGCCAAGGGGAATTCACCCCTCCACTTT
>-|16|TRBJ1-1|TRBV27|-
CASSPTSGLMNTEAFF
TGTGCCAGCAGCCCTACGTCGGGACTGATGAACACTGAAGCTTTCTTT
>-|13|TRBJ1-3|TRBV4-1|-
CASSRGPGNTIYF
TGCGCCAGCAGTCGAGGTCCTGGAAACACCATATATTTT
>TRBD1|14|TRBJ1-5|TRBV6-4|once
CASRRQGEGQPQHF
TGTGCCAGCAGAAGACAGGGGGAGGGTCAGCCCCAGCATTTT
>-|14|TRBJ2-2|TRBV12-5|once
CASGQFNNTGELFF
TGTGCTAGTGGCCAATTCAATAACACCGGGGAGCTGTTTTTT
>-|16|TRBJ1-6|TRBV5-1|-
CASSLGDNSYNSPLNF
TGCGCCAGCAGCTTGGGTGACAACTCCTATAATTCACCCCTCAACTTT
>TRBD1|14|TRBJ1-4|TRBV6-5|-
CASSETGSNEKLFF
TGTGCCAGCAGCGAGACAGGGTCTAATGAAAAACTGTTTTTT
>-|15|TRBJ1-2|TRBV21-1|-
CASSKGRQGHYGYPF
TGTGCCAGCAGCAAAGGCAGACAGGGGCATTATGGCTACCCCTTC
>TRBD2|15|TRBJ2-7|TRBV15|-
CATSSGLAGGSEQYF
TGTGCCACCAGCAGTGGACTAGCGGGGGGTAGTGAGCAGTACTTC